This T cell receptor beta chain emerged from a study of blood T cells in healthy people across ages. A second PCR, run for roughly 7 to 11 cycles, used a sample-barcoded 5' primer plus a J-beta primer mix. TCRdb itself ran the 5' RACE reads through MiXCR, one entry per CDR3 protein. In the table there are roughly 550,000 distinct CDR3 sequences, 24% of which are singletons. This clonotype was seen a handful of times. Looked up from germline, CDR1 is MNHEY and CDR2 is SMNVEV (reference sequence). V gave up 7 bases and J gave up 7 bases, with 10 bases separating them. CDR3 length: 12 residues. Another study also made use of these data, one on T cells of mothers and their children. Per that study: Donors were three healthy Caucasian mothers and their six children. Per mother, over 8 million TCR beta CDR3 reads were obtained; per child, about 3 million. Clones that were microchimeric and persistent were not detected among T cells.

The V call is TRBV27, the J call TRBJ1-4, with a weak D call TRBD1 (5 bases). Source material: blood. This receptor was identified in a boy under 18 in good health. CDR3 sequence: CASINTGEKLFF. The CDR3 nucleotides are TGTGCCAGCATAAACACAGGTGAAAAACTGTTTTTT.